This T cell receptor (beta chain) was identified during a study of blood T cell repertoires in COVID-19. Study overall: Sites in the United States, Italy and Spain provided acute and convalescent COVID-19 samples.

Trimming took 5 bases from V and 4 from J, leaving 16 bases between them. The germline CDR1 and CDR2 sequences are MGHDK and SYGVNS. The CDR3 runs 15 residues. Libraries were prepared by immunoSEQ multiplex PCR; TCRdb keeps only in-frame clonotypes and omits some of them. The data contain about 380,000 clones, around 87% of them singletons. Participants were aged about 18 to 90 years from approximately 25 US areas. This receptor was taken from a young man who had recovered from COVID-19. The sequenced sample was PBMCs or T cells enriched from blood (not recorded which). The chain has TRBV25-1 and TRBJ2-3; D is perhaps TRBD1 (6 bases). The CDR3 region is CASSKAGANADTQYF. CDR3 DNA: TGTGCCAGCAGTAAGGCAGGGGCGAACGCAGATACGCAGTATTTT.